These 9 T cell receptor beta chains came from one sample sequenced in a study of blood T cell repertoires in COVID-19. Sequencing used immunoSEQ multiplex PCR; TCRdb keeps in-frame clones, though not all of them. The sample has about 240,000 clones; 82% are singletons. The sequenced sample consisted of peripheral blood. The receptor set was obtained from a woman aged 60-70 years with active or convalescent COVID-19.

The J gene is TRBJ2-7, the V gene TRBV9, with D perhaps TRBD2 (5 bases). The CDR3 consists of 13 residues. Germline lookup yields CDR1 SGDLS and CDR2 YYNGEE. V lost 3 bases, J lost 9 bases, and 16 bases lay in between. CDR3 coding DNA: TGTGCCAGCAGCGCTAGCCCCGGCGGGCGGCAGTACTTC. Its protein is CASSASPGGRQYF.

This clone occurred a few times. The chain links TRBV7-2 to TRBJ2-7, with D unresolved. Germline-derived CDR1 and CDR2 are SGHTA and FQGNSA. The CDR3 runs to 17 residues. The V end lost 1 base, the J end lost 2 bases, and 18 bases lay between the germline ends. The CDR3 nucleotides read TGTGCCAGCAGCTTAGGGTCCCCACGGAGCCCAACCTACGAGCAGTACTTC. This encodes CASSLGSPRSPTYEQYF.

The genes are TRBV4-3 and TRBJ1-1; D is uncertain. The CDR3 contains 13 residues. V lost 4 bases and J lost 0, with 6 bases in between. Germline values: CDR1 LGHNA, CDR2 YSLEER. Here the CDR3 reads CASSRRLNTEAFF. The CDR3 DNA sequence: TGCGCCAGCAGCCGGCGGTTGAACACTGAAGCTTTCTTT.

The V and J genes are TRBV6-5 and TRBJ1-2; 8 nucleotides line up with TRBD1. Germline CDR1 MNHEY, CDR2 SVGAGI. CDR3 length equals 13 residues. The J segment lost 5 bases and the V segment lost 8 bases, leaving 7 bases of the junction unmatched. CDR3 DNA sequence: TGTGCCAGCTGTCAGGACAGGGAATATGGCTACACCTTC. Translating it yields CASCQDREYGYTF.

CDR3 region: CASNPDSGSGNTIYF. For the CDR3, the DNA is TGTGCCAGCAACCCTGACAGTGGCTCTGGAAACACCATATATTTT. The chain carries TRBV3-1 (or the pseudogene TRBV3-2) and TRBJ1-3; TRBD1 is a possible D gene (5 bases). With 7 bases removed from V and 0 bases from J, the gap between germline ends came to 13 bases. Per the germline V gene, CDR1 is LGHDT and CDR2 is YNNKEL (reference sequence). The CDR3 covers 15 residues.

The chain couples TRBV18 to TRBJ2-3; 12 nucleotides line up with TRBD2. Germline V gene data show CDR1 as KGHSH and CDR2 as LQKENI. The junction had 1 base not matched to a gene; V was cut back by 3 bases and J by 3 bases. The CDR3 length is 15 residues. CDR3 in amino acids: CASSPTSGGTDTQYF. In DNA form, the CDR3 reads TGTGCCAGCTCACCGACTAGCGGGGGAACAGATACGCAGTATTTT.

The chain combines TRBV6-5 with TRBJ2-1, with 10 nucleotides matching TRBD2. CDR1 and CDR2 (germline): MNHEY, SVGAGI. Trimming cost V 6 bases and J 9 bases; bases outside gene matches: 11. The CDR3 runs 15 residues. CDR3 amino acids: CASRYLAGVVGEQFF. In nucleotides, the CDR3 is TGTGCCAGCAGATACCTAGCGGGGGTGGTTGGTGAGCAGTTCTTC.

This chain uses TRBV28 with TRBJ1-6; TRBD1 is a possible D gene (6 bases). The germline V and J ends were trimmed by 8 bases and 7 bases, with 12 bases remaining between them. The CDR3 totals 13 residues. Germline CDR1 and CDR2: MDHEN and SYDVKM. The CDR3 bases are TGTGCCAGCCAGCCAACAGGGAATTCACCCCTCCACTTT. Its protein product is CASQPTGNSPLHF. Based on the CDR3 plus reference TRBV28 and TRBJ1-6, the full variable domain is DVKVTQSSRYLVKRTGEKVFLECVQDMDHENMFWYRQDPGLGLRLIYFSYDVKMKEKGDIPEGYSVSREKKERFSLILESASTNQTSMYLCASQPTGNSPLHFGNGTRLTVT.

The chain is built from TRBV6-5 and TRBJ1-2; D not certain. The V gene lost 8 bases and the J gene lost 4 bases, with 20 bases spanning the gap. The CDR3 totals 15 residues. Germline CDR1 is MNHEY and CDR2 is SVGAGI. The CDR3 here is CASRGPLSGGYGYTF. CDR3 bases: TGTGCCAGCCGCGGCCCCCTATCCGGCGGCTATGGCTACACCTTC.